These 25 T cell receptor beta chains were all obtained from the same sample, sequenced in a study of T cell responses to AZD1222 COVID-19 vaccine. Profiled with immunoSEQ multiplex PCR; TCRdb holds only in-frame clones, not every one. The sample lists about 67,000 clones, 84% seen once, with around 21% in the top ten. The sequencing used peripheral blood, collected on day 0 of AZD1222 vaccination. The receptors stem from an adult in good health.

This chain connects TRBV2 to TRBJ1-6; 10 positions agree with TRBD1. CDR1 and CDR2 (germline): SNHLY, FYNNEI. The CDR3 covers 16 residues. Germline trimming cut 4 bases from V and 6 bases from J; bases unmatched to any gene: 6. Here the CDR3 DNA reads TGTGCCAGCAGTGGGGGACAGGGGCGAGGTAATTCACCCCTCCACTTT. This encodes CASSGGQGRGNSPLHF.

This clone occurred many times. The genes are TRBV4-2 and TRBJ2-3; 7 positions agree with TRBD1. After removal of 2 bases from V and 6 bases from J, the junction contained 8 bases not matched to a gene. There are 15 residues in the CDR3. CDR1 LGHNA and CDR2 YNFKEQ come from the germline V gene. The CDR3 protein is CASSQNRGQFDTQYF. CDR3 nucleotide sequence: TGTGCCAGCAGCCAAAACAGGGGACAGTTCGATACGCAGTATTTT.

This rearrangement joins TRBV3-1 (or the pseudogene TRBV3-2) to TRBJ1-2; 9 bases are shared with TRBD1. Germline assignment: CDR1 LGHDT and CDR2 YNNKEL (reference sequence). The CDR3 totals 14 residues. J was trimmed by 4 bases and V by 1 base; bases with no gene match: 1. CDR3 in amino acids: CASSQGDRVYGYTF. In DNA form, the CDR3 reads TGTGCCAGCAGCCAAGGGGACAGGGTCTATGGCTACACCTTC.

The chain is built from TRBV10-3 and TRBJ2-6; 10 positions agree with TRBD1. The V gene's germline CDR1 is ENHRY and CDR2 SYGVKD. Losses at the gene ends were 8 bases for V and 0 bases for J; bases not matched to a gene: 7. CDR3 size: 17 residues. The CDR3 protein is CAIRGTGEGSGANVLTF. The CDR3 bases are TGTGCCATCCGGGGGACAGGGGAGGGCTCTGGGGCCAACGTCCTGACTTTC.

The chain is built from TRBV7-9 and TRBJ1-3; D not certain. This CDR3 is built from 12 residues. The V end lost 1 base, the J end lost 11 bases, and 9 bases lay between the germline ends. CDR1 is SEHNR and CDR2 is FQNEAQ in the germline V gene (reference sequence). Here the CDR3 DNA reads TGTGCCAGCAGCTTAGATGGCGGCCCCATATATTTT. It translates to CASSLDGGPIYF.

The gene calls are TRBV5-6 and TRBJ1-2; tentatively, D is TRBD1 (6 bases). The V gene lost 4 bases and the J gene lost 5 bases, with 15 bases spanning the gap. This CDR3 is 14 amino acids long. Germline-derived CDR1 and CDR2 are SGHDT and YYEEEE. CDR3 nucleotides: TGTGCCAGCAGCCGAGACAGGAACGATTATGGCTACACCTTC. This gives the protein CASSRDRNDYGYTF.

This chain uses TRBV19 with TRBJ1-5, with 7 bases fitting TRBD1. Germline V gives CDR1 LNHDA, CDR2 SQIVND (reference sequence). The J segment lost 3 bases and the V segment lost 6 bases, leaving 5 bases of the junction unmatched. This CDR3 is 14 amino acids long. Here the CDR3 reads CASRAGQDNQPQHF. The CDR3 bases are TGTGCCAGTAGGGCCGGACAGGACAATCAGCCCCAGCATTTT.

This clone has at least ten counts. The chain is built from TRBV19 and TRBJ2-3; D gene ambiguous. The CDR3 has 13 amino acids. Trimming removed 5 bases from V and 2 bases from J, with 8 bases in between. The germline V gene has CDR1 LNHDA and CDR2 SQIVND (reference sequence). The CDR3: CASSAPLTDTQYF. CDR3 nucleotide sequence: TGTGCCAGTAGTGCCCCCCTCACAGATACGCAGTATTTT.

For the CDR3, the DNA is TGTGCCACCCGAGAAGGACAAAATTCACCCCTCCACTTT. It encodes CATREGQNSPLHF. V gene TRBV10-3 combines with J gene TRBJ1-6; perhaps TRBD1 as D (5 bases). Trimming took 10 bases from V and 7 from J, leaving 14 bases between them. The CDR3 has 13 amino acids. In germline, CDR1 is ENHRY, CDR2 SYGVKD.

This clone came up once. V and J are TRBV29-1 and TRBJ1-2; TRBD1 is a possible D gene (6 bases). The CDR3 sequence is 16 residues long. Germline-derived CDR1 and CDR2 are SQVTM and ANQGSEA. V lost 3 bases to trimming and J lost 0 bases, with 17 bases between them. The CDR3 DNA is TGCAGCGTTGATTCTTGGGACACTACTGCTAACTATGGCTACACCTTC. Protein product: CSVDSWDTTANYGYTF. The entire variable domain, with the rest obtained from reference TRBV29-1 and TRBJ1-2, is as follows: SAVISQKPSRDICQRGTSLTIQCQVDSQVTMMFWYRQQPGQSLTLIATANQGSEATYESGFVIDKFPISRPNLTFSTLTVSNMSPEDSSIYLCSVDSWDTTANYGYTFGSGTRLTVV.

DNA of the CDR3: TGTGCCATCAGTGCCTTACAGGGCCAAGAGACCCAGTACTTC. It translates to CAISALQGQETQYF. The chain is built from TRBV10-3 and TRBJ2-5; tentatively, D is TRBD1 (6 bases). Germline assignment: CDR1 ENHRY and CDR2 SYGVKD. The V end was cut by 4 bases, the J end by 1 base, with 10 bases between. The CDR3 has 14 residues.

This sequence joins TRBV28 and TRBJ1-3; 9 positions agree with TRBD1. CDR1 is MDHEN, CDR2 SYDVKM, per germline. This CDR3 comprises 15 residues. V was clipped by 5 bases and J by 4 bases; unmatched bases: 6. Here the CDR3 DNA reads TGTGCCAGCAGTCGGACAGGGGCTAACGGAAACACCATATATTTT. It yields the protein CASSRTGANGNTIYF.

The V and J genes are TRBV9 and TRBJ1-6; D might be TRBD1 (5 bases). V was clipped by 0 bases and J by 9 bases, with 19 bases between them. The CDR3 covers 17 residues. Per germline, CDR1 SGDLS and CDR2 YYNGEE. The CDR3 nucleotides read TGTGCCAGCAGCGTAGGGGGACCGTCAGAATATGGTTCACCCCTCCACTTT. Translated, it gives CASSVGGPSEYGSPLHF.

This sequence joins TRBV15 and TRBJ2-1; D not resolved. CDR1 LNHNV and CDR2 YYDKDF come from the germline V gene (reference sequence). Deletions cut 0 bases from V and 8 bases from J, with 8 bases between. This CDR3 is built from 13 residues. The CDR3 here is CATSRDPPDEQFF. CDR3 DNA sequence: TGTGCCACCAGCAGAGATCCCCCGGATGAGCAGTTCTTC.

This chain connects TRBV10-3 to TRBJ1-5; D not resolved. The germline V gene encodes CDR1 ENHRY and CDR2 SYGVKD. With 5 bases removed from V and 0 bases from J, the gap between germline ends came to 5 bases. This CDR3 has 13 residues. CDR3 amino acids: CAISTDSNQPQHF. DNA for the CDR3: TGTGCCATCAGTACAGATAGCAATCAGCCCCAGCATTTT.

The chain employs TRBV9 and TRBJ1-1; D gene unclear. V lost 4 bases and J lost 0, with 10 bases in between. Germline V gene lookup returns CDR1 SGDLS and CDR2 YYNGEE. The CDR3 is 14 amino acids. In nucleotides, the CDR3 is TGTGCCAGCAGCTTCGGAATTATGAACACTGAAGCTTTCTTT. Amino acid sequence: CASSFGIMNTEAFF.

This sequence joins TRBV6-5 and TRBJ2-2; weak D call: TRBD2 (5 bases). Germline CDR1 reads MNHEY; CDR2 reads SVGAGI. The CDR3 is 14 amino acids. Trimming cost V 6 bases and J 0 bases, with 8 bases left between them. The CDR3, as DNA: TGTGCCAGCAGGTGGACTGCGAACACCGGGGAGCTGTTTTTT. Its translation is CASRWTANTGELFF.

The V and J genes are TRBV6-5 and TRBJ2-3, with D perhaps being TRBD1 or TRBD2 (5 bases each). Trimming stripped 0 bases from V and 3 bases from J, with 10 bases between. The CDR3 covers 15 residues. CDR1 and CDR2 from the germline V gene are MNHEY and SVGAGI. CDR3 region: CASSYSWDDTDTQYF. The CDR3 bases are TGTGCCAGCAGTTACTCTTGGGACGATACAGATACGCAGTATTTT.

This sequence joins TRBV4-2 and TRBJ1-2, with a weak D call TRBD1 (6 bases). The CDR3 spans 15 residues. Trimming took 0 bases from V and 6 from J, leaving 14 bases between them. CDR1 is LGHNA, CDR2 YNFKEQ, per germline. CDR3 DNA sequence: TGTGCCAGCAGCCAAGAGGGGCTGGGGGCGGATGGCTACACCTTC. Protein: CASSQEGLGADGYTF.

The chain has TRBV30 and TRBJ2-3, with D unresolved. In germline, CDR1 is GTSNPN, CDR2 SVGIG (reference sequence). Trimming removed 0 bases from V and 6 bases from J, with 16 bases in between. The CDR3 runs 15 residues. CDR3 loop: CAWSVGTGRRDTQYF. The CDR3 coding sequence is TGTGCCTGGAGTGTAGGAACCGGCCGCCGGGATACGCAGTATTTT.

The chain links TRBV7-2 to TRBJ1-2; TRBD1 is a possible D gene (5 bases). V was trimmed by 4 bases and J by 8 bases, leaving 17 bases between them. Germline CDR1 is SGHTA and CDR2 is FQGNSA. This CDR3 has 14 amino acids. The DNA of the CDR3 is TGTGCCAGCAGCTATGGACACCGACCCTTGGGCTACACCTTC. Amino acids: CASSYGHRPLGYTF.

There are a few counts of this clone. The J gene is TRBJ2-2, the V gene TRBV4-2, with D unclear. This CDR3 is built from 15 residues. The ends were cut back, 4 bases at V and 4 bases at J, with 13 bases in the middle. The germline CDR1 and CDR2 sequences are LGHNA and YNFKEQ. CDR3 in DNA: TGTGCCAGCAGCCTCGCCGGAATGAGCACCGGGGAGCTGTTTTTT. It yields the protein CASSLAGMSTGELFF.

This chain links TRBV5-6 with TRBJ2-1; 7 nucleotides align to TRBD2. CDR1 is SGHDT and CDR2 is YYEEEE in the germline V gene. The CDR3 length is 15 residues. V lost 1 base, J lost 10 bases, and 11 bases stayed unmatched. The CDR3 region has the DNA TGTGCCAGCAGCTTGCTACATGGACTAGGTATCGAGCAGTTCTTC. Translating gives CASSLLHGLGIEQFF.

V and J are TRBV18 and TRBJ1-1; 10 bases agree with TRBD1. The trim removed 5 bases at V and 5 bases at J, leaving 8 bases unmatched. CDR1 KGHSH and CDR2 LQKENI come from the germline V gene. The CDR3 totals 15 residues. The CDR3 protein is CASSTSTGGGTEAFF. The CDR3, as DNA: TGTGCCAGCTCAACTTCGACAGGGGGCGGGACTGAAGCTTTCTTT.

The J gene is TRBJ1-1, the V gene TRBV30, with 7 positions matching TRBD1. Looked up from germline, CDR1 is GTSNPN and CDR2 is SVGIG (reference sequence). The CDR3 is made up of 14 amino acids. Unmatched junction bases numbered 6, after V lost 0 bases and J lost 5 bases. The CDR3 DNA sequence: TGTGCCTGGAGTGTACTCCCAGGGGGAACTGAAGCTTTCTTT. It codes for CAWSVLPGGTEAFF.